Listed below are T cell receptor beta chains from one sample, sequenced in a study of cytomegalovirus exposure and HLA in healthy donors. The method was immunoSEQ multiplex PCR; TCRdb's version includes in-frame clones alone and lacks a portion of them. The sample lists 130,000 to 150,000 clones, around three quarters seen once, with 1.5% to 2% in the top ten. Sequencing input: PBMCs. These receptors originate from a woman aged 40 to 55 in good health and CMV-seronegative. Both conserved end residues are part of each CDR3. Clone size is not always given. Where it is, it says once, few, many or a class for expanded clones.

CDR3aa: CASSLEGWTGELFF
abundance: .
v_gene: TRBV19

CDR3aa: CAWTGPQGIHEQYF
abundance: .
v_gene: TRBV30

CDR3aa: CASSEGLTEAFF
abundance: .
v_gene: TRBV19

CDR3aa: CASSEGLSEKLFF
abundance: few
v_gene: TRBV18

CDR3aa: CAIRTGTGDTGELFF
abundance: .
v_gene: TRBV10-3

CDR3aa: CASSTSGDTDTQYF
abundance: .
v_gene: TRBV6-1

CDR3aa: CATSRDPLYAGEITF
abundance: .
v_gene: TRBV15

CDR3aa: CASSPGGGTGELFF
abundance: few
v_gene: TRBV6-5

CDR3aa: CASSLQERSLNTGELFF
abundance: .
v_gene: TRBV27

CDR3aa: CASSPFTDTQYF
abundance: few
v_gene: TRBV7-2

CDR3aa: CASTGPSSYNEQFF
abundance: .
v_gene: TRBV6-1

CDR3aa: CASSFQTGDEKLFF
abundance: .
v_gene: TRBV7-9

CDR3aa: CASSLGQISYEQYF
abundance: .
v_gene: TRBV5-5

CDR3aa: CASSVDPSGRPGYNEQFF
abundance: few
v_gene: TRBV9

CDR3aa: CASSPTGPSYEQYF
abundance: .
v_gene: TRBV5-4

CDR3aa: CASSPEGDSDYGYTF
abundance: .
v_gene: TRBV18

CDR3aa: CSSFPTGYTGELFF
abundance: .
v_gene: TRBV7-9

CDR3aa: CASSRGQAINSPLHF
abundance: .
v_gene: TRBV7-9

CDR3aa: CAWSQGASYEQYF
abundance: .
v_gene: TRBV30

CDR3aa: CASSLGPVNTKAFF
abundance: once
v_gene: TRBV5-1

CDR3aa: CASSPLFERHYEQYF
abundance: .
v_gene: TRBV27

CDR3aa: CASSFGTGGTGELFF
abundance: few
v_gene: TRBV7-9

CDR3aa: CASSLASGANVLTF
abundance: few
v_gene: TRBV27

CDR3aa: CASRDGTGRAFF
abundance: few
v_gene: TRBV28

CDR3aa: CASSYSGTRVGQFF
abundance: .
v_gene: TRBV6-5

CDR3aa: CASATPGQGYQPQHF
abundance: .
v_gene: TRBV28

CDR3aa: CASSYTGDLQETQYF
abundance: few
v_gene: TRBV6-5

CDR3aa: CASSLAYAETQYF
abundance: .
v_gene: TRBV11-2

CDR3aa: CASSHAEGYEQYF
abundance: .
v_gene: TRBV6-5

CDR3aa: CASSVGIGTGSAESTNEKLFF
abundance: .
v_gene: TRBV9

CDR3aa: CASSSGRNEQYF
abundance: once
v_gene: TRBV11-3

CDR3aa: CASSFSGDPYEQYF
abundance: few
v_gene: TRBV5-1

CDR3aa: CASSLRLGVSTGELFF
abundance: .
v_gene: TRBV11-2

CDR3aa: CASSLVPTEAFF
abundance: few
v_gene: TRBV7-6

CDR3aa: CASSQVQAGLLSVGSGANVLTF
abundance: few
v_gene: TRBV4-1